This entry lists 4 T cell receptor beta chains sequenced from one sample in a study of blood T cell repertoires in COVID-19. Only in-frame clones appear in the TCRdb table, and some are missing; sequencing was by immunoSEQ multiplex PCR. The sample includes approximately 140,000 clones, more than 70% of them seen just once. Input material: peripheral blood. These receptors all stem from a human donor in a cohort sampled during active COVID-19.

J is TRBJ1-1 and V is TRBV7-2; D is unclear. The CDR3 consists of 13 residues. From germline, CDR1 is SGHTA and CDR2 FQGNSA. V lost 5 bases to trimming and J lost 4 bases, with 11 bases between them. CDR3 DNA: TGTGCCAGCAGCGGTCAGACTTCCACTGAAGCTTTCTTT. It translates to CASSGQTSTEAFF.

The chain joins TRBV3-1 (or the pseudogene TRBV3-2) to TRBJ1-6, with 9 bases that match TRBD1. Germline trimming cut 4 bases from V and 7 bases from J; bases unmatched to any gene: 2. Germline-derived CDR1 and CDR2 are LGHDT and YNNKEL (reference sequence). This CDR3 spans 14 amino acids. The chain's CDR3 is CASSPTGGNSPLHF. In DNA form, the CDR3 reads TGTGCCAGCAGCCCGACAGGGGGAAATTCACCCCTCCACTTT.

The rearrangement joins TRBV5-4 to TRBJ2-7; TRBD2 matches at 9 bases. J gave up 3 bases and V 0 bases, and 4 bases lay outside the gene matches. The CDR3 consists of 15 residues. The germline V gene encodes CDR1 SGHNT and CDR2 YYREEE (reference sequence). Here the CDR3 DNA reads TGTGCCAGCAGCTTGGCGACTAGCGGTTTCTACGAGCAGTACTTC. Amino acids: CASSLATSGFYEQYF.

The J gene is TRBJ2-5, the V gene TRBV27, with 9 bases fitting TRBD2. The CDR3 consists of 16 residues. V lost 2 bases to trimming and J lost 3 bases; unmatched junction nucleotides: 7. Germline V gene sequence: CDR1 MNHEY, CDR2 SMNVEV (reference sequence). The CDR3 protein is CASSLIAGGSEETQYF. CDR3 sequence (DNA): TGTGCCAGCAGTTTAATCGCGGGGGGGTCAGAAGAGACCCAGTACTTC.